This T cell receptor (beta chain) came from a study of blood T cell repertoires in COVID-19. The CDR3 totals 13 residues. With 5 bases clipped from V and 6 bases from J, the junction kept 6 bases outside the gene matches. Methods used by the authors: Amplification of reference gene primers was used by the study to estimate nucleated cell counts. The table came from immunoSEQ multiplex PCR; TCRdb's copy has only in-frame clones and leaves some out. D and trimming were read from the DNA, whereas the V and J calls and clone size are those reported in that table. The sample has hundreds of thousands of clones; about 87% are singletons. During active infection, Seattle patients enrolled and were then monitored through disease.

The chain combines TRBV12-3 or TRBV12-4 with TRBJ2-7, with 8 bases lining up with TRBD2. Sequencing was carried out using peripheral blood. The sequence was obtained from a man aged 18 to 30 with COVID-19, enrolled during active disease. The DNA of the CDR3 is TGTGCCAGCAGTGCGGGCCTAGCGGGCGAGCAGTACTTC. It codes for CASSAGLAGEQYF.